The 20 T cell receptor beta chains given below trace back to one sample, sequenced in a study of T cell repertoires in cytomegalovirus infection (dated 2019 in TCRdb). The sample was run on an Illumina HiSeq 1500. Using fastp at Q25 and MiXCR, TCRdb reprocessed the public reads and kept productive beta chains. All rows with the same CDR3 protein become a single entry with the most common DNA and genes. This sample gives roughly 180,000 distinct CDR3 sequences in total; about 15% of them show up just once. The ten largest clones add up to approximately 26% of the sample. The sequenced sample was CD8+ T cells from PBMCs. Source of these receptors: a human donor in good health (CMV status not recorded). Some clones in this sample may be carry-over from other donors' samples.

The J gene is TRBJ2-7, the V gene TRBV2, with D maybe TRBD1 (6 bases). Germline-derived CDR1 and CDR2 are SNHLY and FYNNEI. V lost 1 base and J 4 bases, leaving 11 bases between the germline ends. The length of the CDR3 is 14 residues. The CDR3 here is CASSEVQGPYEQYF. The CDR3 DNA follows: TGTGCCAGCAGTGAAGTGCAGGGGCCTTACGAGCAGTACTTC.

This chain connects TRBV28 to TRBJ2-5, with D tentatively TRBD1 (6 bases). The CDR3 is 18 amino acids. Germline CDR1 and CDR2: MDHEN and SYDVKM. Between the trimmed V and J ends, which lost 5 bases and 2 bases, there was a span of 24 bases. The CDR3 DNA reads TGTGCCAGCAGTCCCTTCCCCGGGACCTCGCAGGGGCAAGAGACCCAGTACTTC. This sequence encodes CASSPFPGTSQGQETQYF.

This clonotype was counted a few times. The chain carries TRBV7-2 and TRBJ1-5; D not certain. The CDR3 is 12 residues long. Germline CDR1 SGHTA, CDR2 FQGNSA. V lost 3 bases and J lost 5, with 5 bases in between. CDR3 bases: TGTGCCAGCAGCTTCCCCTATCAGCCCCAGCATTTT. The encoded protein is CASSFPYQPQHF.

In its sample, this clonotype was seen a few times. The genes are TRBV7-6 and TRBJ1-5, with a tentative D call TRBD1 (5 bases). There are 15 residues in the CDR3. CDR1 is SGHVS and CDR2 is FNYEAQ in the germline V gene. V was cut by 5 bases and J by 2 bases, with 13 bases left in between. The CDR3 protein is CASSPWGGGNQPQHF. The CDR3 coding sequence is TGTGCCAGCAGCCCTTGGGGGGGGGGCAATCAGCCCCAGCATTTT.

In its sample, this clonotype was seen many times. The CDR3 DNA reads TGTGCCAGCAGCCAAGAGACGGCAGGGGGAAAGTATGGCTACACCTTC. The encoded protein is CASSQETAGGKYGYTF. The rearrangement joins TRBV4-2 to TRBJ1-2; 7 positions agree with TRBD1. From germline, CDR1 is LGHNA and CDR2 YNFKEQ. J was trimmed by 5 bases and V by 0 bases; bases with no gene match: 9. The CDR3 consists of 16 residues.

The rearrangement uses TRBV6-2 or TRBV6-3 and TRBJ1-5; D gene uncertain. CDR1 and CDR2 from the germline V gene are MNHEY and SVGEGT. V was shortened by 0 bases and J by 0 bases, with 9 bases between the two germline ends. This CDR3 has 16 residues. The CDR3 region has the DNA TGTGCCAGCAGTTACTCTGGAGAATATAGCAATCAGCCCCAGCATTTT. Translated, it gives CASSYSGEYSNQPQHF.

The chain links TRBV7-4 to TRBJ2-3; no clear D gene. Germline assignment: CDR1 SGHVT and CDR2 SQSDAQ. The CDR3 runs 11 residues. Trimming left V 5 bases short and J 6 bases short, with 6 bases between. CDR3 in amino acids: CASSRWDTQYF. The CDR3 DNA reads TGTGCCAGCAGCCGTTGGGATACGCAGTATTTT. Looking up the rest from reference TRBV7-4 and TRBJ2-3 gives the full variable domain: GAGVSQSPRYKVAKRGRDVALRCDSISGHVTLYWYRQTLGQGSEVLTYSQSDAQRDKSGRPSGRFSAERPERSVSTLKIQRTEQGDSAVYLCASSRWDTQYFGPGTRLTVL.

The chain joins TRBV6-2 or TRBV6-3 to TRBJ2-6; D perhaps matches TRBD1 (6 bases). Germline V gene sequence: CDR1 MNHEY, CDR2 SVGEGT. Trimming removed 6 bases at V and 2 bases at J, with 11 bases between. This CDR3 region has 15 residues. The CDR3 region is CASSQQGAGANVLTF. The CDR3, as DNA: TGTGCCAGCAGCCAACAGGGAGCTGGGGCCAACGTCCTGACTTTC.

This clonotype was picked up a small number of times. The chain joins TRBV7-6 to TRBJ2-1, with D perhaps assigned TRBD1 or TRBD2 (5 bases each). V lost 4 bases to trimming and J lost 0 bases, with 16 bases between them. Per germline, CDR1 SGHVS and CDR2 FNYEAQ. The CDR3 runs 17 residues. The CDR3 nucleotides read TGTGCCAGCAGCTACCCCGGGGCCGAACGCTCCTACAATGAGCAGTTCTTC. Translating it yields CASSYPGAERSYNEQFF.

In this sample, this clonotype turned up a few times. The V and J genes are TRBV29-1 and TRBJ1-2; TRBD1 agrees at 8 bases. The junction had 5 bases not matched to a gene; V was cut back by 4 bases and J by 7 bases. CDR1 is SQVTM, CDR2 ANQGSEA, per germline. CDR3 length equals 12 residues. The CDR3 region is CSVGDRGGGYTF. As DNA, the CDR3 is TGCAGCGTTGGTGACAGGGGAGGTGGCTACACCTTC.

The chain is built from TRBV6-1 and TRBJ2-5; D gene ambiguous. Germline CDR1 MNHNS, CDR2 SASEGT. The CDR3 extends over 16 amino acids. V shed 0 bases and J shed 2 bases, with 13 bases lying between them. The CDR3: CASSEAQLPRQETQYF. In DNA, the CDR3 is TGTGCCAGCAGTGAAGCGCAATTGCCACGGCAAGAGACCCAGTACTTC.

This clonotype has more than one count but fewer than ten. The chain is built from TRBV11-2 and TRBJ2-1; possible D gene TRBD1, 6 bases. Trimming cost V 1 base and J 8 bases, with 12 bases left between them. The germline V gene has CDR1 SGHAT and CDR2 FQNNGV. There are 14 residues in the CDR3. The CDR3 DNA follows: TGTGCCAGCAGCTTAGCCCAGGGGACCCATGAGCAGTTCTTC. Translating it yields CASSLAQGTHEQFF.

The chain employs TRBV25-1 and TRBJ2-1; D unresolved. V lost 2 bases, J lost 9 bases, and 8 bases lay in between. There are 12 residues in the CDR3. The germline CDR1 and CDR2 sequences are MGHDK and SYGVNS. The chain's CDR3 is CASSEPTSEQFF. The CDR3 nucleotides read TGTGCCAGCAGTGAACCGACTTCTGAGCAGTTCTTC. The full variable domain, its missing parts supplied by reference TRBV25-1 and TRBJ2-1, is EADIYQTPRYLVIGTGKKITLECSQTMGHDKMYWYQQDPGMELHLIHYSYGVNSTEKGDLSSESTVSRIRTEHFPLTLESARPSHTSQYLCASSEPTSEQFFGPGTRLTVL.

The chain links TRBV7-6 to TRBJ1-1; D may be TRBD1 (6 bases). CDR3 size: 13 residues. V lost 4 bases to trimming and J lost 2 bases, with 8 bases between them. CDR1 is SGHVS, CDR2 FNYEAQ, per germline. CDR3 DNA: TGTGCCAGCAGCTCCGGGACAAACACTGAAGCTTTCTTT. Its protein is CASSSGTNTEAFF.

In this sample, this clonotype turned up a few times. The rearrangement joins TRBV7-9 to TRBJ2-5, with 7 bases matching TRBD1. The V gene's germline CDR1 is SEHNR and CDR2 FQNEAQ (reference sequence). With V trimmed by 6 bases and J by 2 bases, 9 bases remained unmatched. The CDR3 has 15 amino acids. The CDR3 reads CASRSTRDSQETQYF. The CDR3 DNA is TGTGCCAGCAGGTCAACTCGGGACAGTCAAGAGACCCAGTACTTC.

Only a few counts were recorded for this clonotype. This chain connects TRBV20-1 to TRBJ2-2; D call uncertain. Germline lookup yields CDR1 DFQATT and CDR2 SNEGSKA (reference sequence). The CDR3 length is 13 residues. Trimming removed 5 bases at V and 0 bases at J, with 7 bases between. DNA for the CDR3: TGCAGTGCTCGAGTCGCGAACACCGGGGAGCTGTTTTTT. This encodes CSARVANTGELFF.

This clonotype was found a few times. The J gene is TRBJ2-7, the V gene TRBV7-6, with TRBD2 as a possible D gene (6 bases). Trimming removed 5 bases from V and 5 bases from J, with 22 bases in between. CDR1 and CDR2 (germline): SGHVS, FNYEAQ. The CDR3 runs 16 residues. The CDR3 spells CASSLRPGTSGDEQYF. In DNA form, the CDR3 reads TGTGCCAGCAGCCTCCGGCCTGGGACGTCGGGGGACGAGCAGTACTTC.

This sequence joins TRBV7-4 and TRBJ1-5, with D maybe TRBD1 (6 bases). CDR1 and CDR2 (germline): SGHVT, SQSDAQ. Trimming stripped 5 bases from V and 6 bases from J, with 17 bases between. The CDR3 consists of 15 residues. The CDR3 nucleotides are TGTGCCAGCAGCCTTAGCGGACAGATCGGTCAGCCCCAGCATTTT. Translation gives CASSLSGQIGQPQHF.

The rearrangement joins TRBV7-9 to TRBJ2-4, with D uncertain. The CDR3 sequence is 18 residues long. The V end lost 5 bases, the J end lost 0 bases, and 20 bases lay between the germline ends. Germline CDR1 is SEHNR and CDR2 is FQNEAQ (reference sequence). CDR3 in amino acids: CASSPPDDGKIAKNIQYF. DNA for the CDR3: TGTGCCAGCAGCCCACCAGACGACGGAAAAATAGCCAAAAACATTCAGTACTTC.

This chain links TRBV7-8 with TRBJ2-5; D is uncertain. The CDR3 is 15 residues long. Germline V lookup: CDR1 SGHVS, CDR2 FQNEAQ. V was cut by 3 bases and J by 6 bases, with 17 bases left in between. CDR3 DNA: TGTGCCAGCAGCTTGAGCCTTAATCCCGCCCAGACCCAGTACTTC. Protein: CASSLSLNPAQTQYF.